These 29 T cell receptor beta chains were sequenced from one sample in a study of cytomegalovirus exposure and HLA in healthy donors. This PCR relied on a set of 60 Vbeta primers and 13 Jbeta primers. Data came from immunoSEQ multiplex PCR; TCRdb stores just in-frame clones and leaves some out. The repertoire includes tens of thousands of clones, around two thirds of them detected once, and approximately 6.9% sits in the top ten. The sample comprised PBMCs. These receptors all come from a woman in her 50s in good health and CMV-seropositive.

This clone turned up a few times. CDR3 sequence: CASTRVMNTEAFF. The DNA of the CDR3 is TGTGCCAGCACCAGGGTAATGAACACTGAAGCTTTCTTT. V gene TRBV28 combines with J gene TRBJ1-1, with D possibly being TRBD1 (5 bases). V was cut by 7 bases and J by 0 bases, with 9 bases left in between. CDR1 MDHEN and CDR2 SYDVKM come from the germline V gene. CDR3 length equals 13 residues.

The sample holds a few counts of this clone. The chain carries TRBV14 and TRBJ1-6; TRBD1 matches 8 bases. Germline CDR1 SGHDN, CDR2 FVKESK. The trim removed 1 base at V and 3 bases at J, leaving 11 bases unmatched. The CDR3 runs to 19 residues. CDR3 sequence (DNA): TGTGCCAGCAGCCAAGGGAACAGGGGGAACCAACACTATAATTCACCCCTCCACTTT. Translation: CASSQGNRGNQHYNSPLHF.

This chain uses TRBV10-3 with TRBJ1-1; D unclear. Germline-derived CDR1 and CDR2 are ENHRY and SYGVKD. Trimming took off 4 bases at V and 3 bases at J, with 6 bases between the two ends. The CDR3 has 12 amino acids. Here the CDR3 DNA reads TGTGCCATCAGTGGGGGAGACACTGAAGCTTTCTTT. This encodes CAISGGDTEAFF.

The chain recombines TRBV9 with TRBJ1-5, with D perhaps TRBD1 (5 bases). CDR3 length equals 15 residues. From germline, CDR1 is SGDLS and CDR2 YYNGEE. V gave up 6 bases and J gave up 3 bases, with 16 bases separating them. The CDR3 loop reads CASNDDGRDNQPQHF. CDR3 DNA sequence: TGTGCCAGCAACGATGATGGCAGGGACAATCAGCCCCAGCATTTT.

The chain carries TRBV6-5 and TRBJ2-7, with D unclear. This CDR3 comprises 15 residues. Between the trimmed V and J ends, which lost 6 bases and 6 bases, there was a span of 21 bases. Germline lookup yields CDR1 MNHEY and CDR2 SVGAGI. This chain's CDR3 is CASSQEGYFETEQYF. For the CDR3, the DNA is TGTGCCAGCAGCCAGGAAGGCTATTTTGAGACCGAGCAGTACTTC.

The chain is built from TRBV30 and TRBJ1-1; no definite D call. The V and J ends lost 0 bases and 7 bases respectively, with 6 bases between them. The length of the CDR3 is 11 residues. Per germline, CDR1 GTSNPN and CDR2 SVGIG (reference sequence). The CDR3 DNA is TGTGCCTGGAGTGTACGGGTTGAAGCTTTCTTT. It specifies CAWSVRVEAFF.

CDR3 nucleotides: TGTGCCAGCAGCTTAGTAGGGGGGGGCCAAGAGACCCAGTACTTC. Protein product: CASSLVGGGQETQYF. The chain couples TRBV11-2 to TRBJ2-5, with D possibly TRBD2 on 7 matching bases. CDR3 length: 15 residues. Trimming cost V 1 base and J 1 base, with 10 bases left between them. Germline V lookup: CDR1 SGHAT, CDR2 FQNNGV.

The chain carries TRBV19 and TRBJ2-7; D unresolved. The V end was cut by 6 bases, the J end by 3 bases, with 9 bases between. Germline values: CDR1 LNHDA, CDR2 SQIVND (reference sequence). The CDR3 is made up of 12 amino acids. The chain's CDR3 is CASSHIYYEQYV. CDR3 nucleotides: TGTGCCAGTAGCCACATATACTACGAGCAGTACGTC.

This clone was seen more than once but under ten times. This chain joins TRBV18 and TRBJ2-1; TRBD2 matches at 7 bases. The CDR3 totals 16 residues. Trimming removed 2 bases from V and 6 bases from J; junction bases left unmatched: 10. From germline, CDR1 is KGHSH and CDR2 LQKENI. The CDR3 here is CASSPISSGEVNEQFF. CDR3 in DNA: TGTGCCAGCTCACCAATTTCTAGCGGCGAGGTCAATGAGCAGTTCTTC.

The chain employs TRBV7-6 and TRBJ2-7; 7 bases map to TRBD1. The V gene's germline CDR1 is SGHVS and CDR2 FNYEAQ. The CDR3 sequence is 13 residues long. Germline trimming cut 9 bases from V and 0 bases from J; bases unmatched to any gene: 5. CDR3 amino acids: CASQQGPSYEQYF. DNA of the CDR3: TGTGCCAGTCAACAGGGGCCCTCCTACGAGCAGTACTTC. The variable domain in full, with the rest retrieved from reference TRBV7-6 and TRBJ2-7, is GAGVSQSPRYKVTKRGQDVALRCDPISGHVSLYWYRQALGQGPEFLTYFNYEAQQDKSGLPNDRFSAERPEGSISTLTIQRTEQRDSAMYRCASQQGPSYEQYFGPGTRLTVT.

The chain couples TRBV29-1 to TRBJ2-1; 9 bases are a match to TRBD1. The trim removed 7 bases at V and 6 bases at J, leaving 13 bases unmatched. Germline V gene lookup returns CDR1 SQVTM and CDR2 ANQGSEA. This CDR3 comprises 15 residues. The CDR3 is CSADTSGTGPNEQFF. The CDR3 DNA reads TGCAGCGCTGATACCTCCGGGACAGGGCCCAATGAGCAGTTCTTC.

The genes are TRBV6-1 and TRBJ1-2; 10 nucleotides line up with TRBD1. This CDR3 is 14 amino acids long. Germline V gene lookup returns CDR1 MNHNS and CDR2 SASEGT. V lost 4 bases and J lost 4; bases outside the gene matches: 3. The CDR3 DNA reads as TGTGCCAGCAGTGGGGACAGGGGCATCTATGGCTACACCTTC. Encoded protein: CASSGDRGIYGYTF.

The chain employs TRBV5-1 and TRBJ2-1, with 8 positions matching TRBD2. This CDR3 has 14 residues. Germline CDR1 SGHRS, CDR2 YFSETQ. J was trimmed by 8 bases and V by 3 bases; bases with no gene match: 7. Written as DNA, the CDR3 is TGCGCCAGCAGCTCAAGCGGGGGAGGGGATGAGCAGTTCTTC. It yields the protein CASSSSGGGDEQFF.

The chain couples TRBV2 to TRBJ2-3; TRBD2 is a possible D gene (6 bases). The length of the CDR3 is 15 residues. The ends were cut back, 0 bases at V and 2 bases at J, with 9 bases in the middle. Germline V CDR1 and CDR2: SNHLY, FYNNEI. The CDR3 bases are TGTGCCAGCAGTGAAGCGGGCGGGGCCACAGATACGCAGTATTTT. This translates into CASSEAGGATDTQYF.

The chain recombines TRBV19 with TRBJ1-4, with D possibly matching TRBD1 (6 bases). Trimming removed 6 bases at V and 8 bases at J, with 22 bases between. Per the germline V gene, CDR1 is LNHDA and CDR2 is SQIVND (reference sequence). This CDR3 comprises 16 residues. The CDR3 here is CASRTGFSDSDEKLFF. CDR3 DNA: TGTGCCAGTAGAACAGGGTTCTCGGATTCGGACGAAAAACTGTTTTTT.

This clone was observed a handful of times. This chain links TRBV7-8 with TRBJ2-7; 7 bases match TRBD1. The ends lost 1 base at V and 3 bases at J; junction bases unmatched: 3. The CDR3 loop spans 14 amino acids. CDR1 and CDR2 (germline): SGHVS, FQNEAQ. CDR3 sequence reads: CASSLGGQDYEQYV. DNA for the CDR3: TGTGCCAGCAGCTTAGGAGGACAGGACTACGAGCAGTACGTC.

This clone was detected once. The gene calls are TRBV11-2 and TRBJ1-4; 7 bases are shared with TRBD1. Trimming took 4 bases from V and 8 from J; bases not matched to a gene: 7. Germline values: CDR1 SGHAT, CDR2 FQNNGV. The CDR3 has 14 amino acids. CDR3 nucleotides: TGTGCCAGCAGCTCCAACAGGGGACGGGAAAAACTGTTTTTT. Amino acids: CASSSNRGREKLFF.

The V call is TRBV25-1, the J call TRBJ1-1, with 7 nucleotides matching TRBD1. There are 15 residues in the CDR3. The germline gives CDR1 MGHDK, CDR2 SYGVNS. The J segment lost 7 bases and the V segment lost 6 bases, leaving 14 bases of the junction unmatched. The CDR3 loop reads CASSLDRDRQDEAFF. Written as DNA, the CDR3 is TGTGCCAGCAGCCTAGACAGGGACCGACAGGATGAAGCTTTCTTT.

V and J are TRBV5-1 and TRBJ2-1; D is unresolved. Germline CDR1 SGHRS, CDR2 YFSETQ. This CDR3 has 11 residues. Trimming took 0 bases from V and 8 from J, leaving 3 bases between them. CDR3 DNA: TGCGCCAGCAGCTTGGACTATGAGCAGTTCTTC. It codes for CASSLDYEQFF.

The V gene is TRBV10-2, the J gene TRBJ1-2; 7 bases are shared with TRBD1. V was pared by 8 bases and J by 1 base, with 10 bases of the junction left unmatched. The CDR3 sequence is 15 residues long. Germline V gene sequence: CDR1 WSHSY, CDR2 SAAADI. CDR3 amino acids: CASFRDSASNYGYTF. In DNA form, the CDR3 reads TGCGCCAGCTTCCGGGACAGCGCGAGTAACTATGGCTACACCTTC.

The J gene is TRBJ1-2, the V gene TRBV6-5, with 9 positions matching TRBD1. The V and J ends lost 6 bases and 7 bases, in that order; junction bases with no gene match: 9. The CDR3 is 14 amino acids. Germline assignment: CDR1 MNHEY and CDR2 SVGAGI. CDR3 in amino acids: CASRPGQGWGGYTF. DNA for the CDR3: TGTGCCAGCAGACCGGGACAGGGCTGGGGTGGCTACACCTTC.

The J gene is TRBJ1-2, the V gene TRBV6-1; TRBD1 matches at 10 bases. CDR3 size: 15 residues. CDR1 and CDR2 (germline): MNHNS, SASEGT. Germline trimming cut 5 bases from V and 2 bases from J; bases unmatched to any gene: 5. The CDR3 protein is CASSRPGQGNYGYTF. For the CDR3, the DNA is TGTGCCAGCAGTAGACCGGGACAGGGGAACTATGGCTACACCTTC.

The chain uses TRBV16 and TRBJ1-4; 9 bases are a match to TRBD1. Trimming cost V 0 bases and J 12 bases; bases outside gene matches: 11. The germline V gene has CDR1 KGHSY and CDR2 FQNENV. The CDR3 contains 16 residues. The CDR3 coding sequence is TGTGCCAGCAGCCAATCAATCGGGACAGGGATTTTGGAACTGTTTTTT. Translated, it gives CASSQSIGTGILELFF.

The chain's CDR3 is CASSIGTSGGSNEQFF. The CDR3 DNA is TGTGCCAGCAGCATCGGGACTAGCGGGGGCTCGAATGAGCAGTTCTTC. This sequence joins TRBV13 and TRBJ2-1; 14 bases fit TRBD2. Germline V lookup: CDR1 PRHDT, CDR2 FYEKMQ (reference sequence). The CDR3 covers 16 residues. V shed 5 bases and J 7 bases; nucleotides not matched to a gene: 7.

The chain employs TRBV19 and TRBJ1-2; the match to TRBD1 covers 7 bases. The length of the CDR3 is 14 residues. Trimming at V came to 5 bases and at J to 3 bases, leaving 6 bases not matched to a gene. The germline CDR1 and CDR2 sequences are LNHDA and SQIVND (reference sequence). The CDR3 is CASSATDRDYGYTF. The DNA of the CDR3 is TGTGCCAGTAGTGCGACCGACAGGGACTATGGCTACACCTTC.

The chain combines TRBV19 with TRBJ1-4; no firm D call. Trimming took 4 bases from V and 0 from J, leaving 12 bases between them. Germline assignment: CDR1 LNHDA and CDR2 SQIVND (reference sequence). CDR3 length: 16 residues. The DNA for the CDR3 is TGTGCCAGTAGTAGGCGGTCCGGATCAACTAATGAAAAACTGTTTTTT. Translated: CASSRRSGSTNEKLFF.

CDR3: CASSPPGTSNYEQYF. The DNA for the CDR3 is TGTGCCAGCAGCCCCCCCGGGACTTCTAATTACGAGCAGTACTTC. J is TRBJ2-7 and V is TRBV7-6; maybe TRBD2 (6 bases). The CDR3 contains 15 residues. Germline lookup yields CDR1 SGHVS and CDR2 FNYEAQ. The V end lost 5 bases, the J end lost 4 bases, and 18 bases lay between the germline ends.

The genes are TRBV9 and TRBJ2-1; TRBD2 matches at 11 bases. V was clipped by 3 bases and J by 8 bases; unmatched bases: 7. CDR1 and CDR2 from the germline V gene are SGDLS and YYNGEE. This CDR3 has 15 residues. This CDR3 is CASSGLAGGPDEQFF. The CDR3 DNA reads TGTGCCAGCAGCGGATTAGCGGGGGGGCCCGATGAGCAGTTCTTC.

With respect to this clone: An end of the junction does not agree with germline; a read error may underlie this. The V gene is TRBV19, the J gene TRBJ1-1; TRBD1 matches 7 bases. Germline-derived CDR1 and CDR2 are LNHDA and SQIVND (reference sequence). The CDR3 contains 15 residues. The CDR3 sequence is CASSPHSGQELTGIF. The CDR3 bases are TGTGCCAGTAGTCCGCATTCTGGACAGGAGTTAACAGGGATCTTT.